The 14 T cell receptor beta chains listed next were all sequenced from one sample in a study of identical twins. TCRdb itself ran the 5' RACE reads through MiXCR, one entry per CDR3 protein. Among 400,000 to 550,000 distinct CDR3 sequences, 14% were seen once, and the ten largest hold more than 0.8%. The same sample was also used in a study of yellow fever vaccine responses in identical twins.

The sample comprised CD4+ T cells sorted from blood. Source of these receptors: a woman younger than 35 in good health.

The chain employs TRBV5-5 and TRBJ2-3; 15 bases line up with TRBD2. The CDR3 is 18 residues long. In germline, CDR1 is SGHKS, CDR2 YYEKEE (reference sequence). V shed 1 base, J shed 5 bases, and the junction held 8 bases outside the gene matches. The CDR3 here is CASSLRAPGLAGGDTQYF. CDR3 nucleotide sequence: TGTGCCAGCAGCTTGAGGGCTCCGGGACTAGCGGGAGGAGATACGCAGTATTTT. The whole variable domain, remainder taken from reference TRBV5-5 and TRBJ2-3, is DAGVTQSPTHLIKTRGQQVTLRCSPISGHKSVSWYQQVLGQGPQFIFQYYEKEERGRGNFPDRFSARQFPNYSSELNVNALLLGDSALYLCASSLRAPGLAGGDTQYFGPGTRLTVL.

The chain is built from TRBV19 and TRBJ1-2; D uncertain. V dropped 4 bases and J dropped 4 bases, with 7 bases sitting between them. The CDR3 spans 12 residues. The germline CDR1 and CDR2 sequences are LNHDA and SQIVND (reference sequence). In DNA, the CDR3 is TGTGCCAGTAGTAGTTCGGGCTATGGCTACACCTTC. Protein product: CASSSSGYGYTF. The full variable domain, completed using reference TRBV19 and TRBJ1-2, is DGGITQSPKYLFRKEGQNVTLSCEQNLNHDAMYWYRQDPGQGLRLIYYSQIVNDFQKGDIAEGYSVSREKKESFPLTVTSAQKNPTAFYLCASSSSGYGYTFGSGTRLTVV.

This clonotype turned up a few times. The rearrangement uses TRBV5-1 and TRBJ1-2; 8 nucleotides match TRBD1. Per germline, CDR1 SGHRS and CDR2 YFSETQ. The length of the CDR3 is 15 residues. After removal of 4 bases from V and 4 bases from J, the junction contained 9 bases not matched to a gene. The CDR3 nucleotides read TGCGCCAGCAGCCGCGAGACAGGGGCCCCCTATGGCTACACCTTC. Translation gives CASSRETGAPYGYTF. The full variable domain, in which reference TRBV5-1 and TRBJ1-2 provide the parts outside the CDR3, is KAGVTQTPRYLIKTRGQQVTLSCSPISGHRSVSWYQQTPGQGLQFLFEYFSETQRNKGNFPGRFSGRQFSNSRSEMNVSTLELGDSALYLCASSRETGAPYGYTFGSGTRLTVV.

The chain uses TRBV19 and TRBJ2-5; D perhaps matches TRBD1 (5 bases). The germline CDR1 and CDR2 sequences are LNHDA and SQIVND (reference sequence). The germline V and J ends were trimmed by 7 bases and 2 bases, with 14 bases remaining between them. The CDR3 has 14 residues. CDR3 loop: CASTPPGKQETQYF. CDR3 DNA: TGTGCCAGTACCCCTCCAGGGAAGCAAGAGACCCAGTACTTC.

There are a few counts of this clonotype. The CDR3 DNA reads as TGTGCCAGCAGCTCGACTGGGCGGGGGGGTTCCCGCCGGGAGCAGTTCTTC. It codes for CASSSTGRGGSRREQFF. The chain has TRBV7-8 and TRBJ2-1; 9 bases are shared with TRBD2. Germline V gene lookup returns CDR1 SGHVS and CDR2 FQNEAQ. CDR3 size: 17 residues. The junction had 17 bases not matched to a gene; V was cut back by 4 bases and J by 10 bases.

This clonotype turned up a few times. V gene TRBV12-3 or TRBV12-4 combines with J gene TRBJ2-3; perhaps D is TRBD1 or TRBD2 (6 bases each). This CDR3 comprises 15 residues. V lost 1 base to trimming and J lost 2 bases, with 10 bases between them. The CDR3 region has the DNA TGTGCCAGCAGTTTAGGGGGGGCGCCCACAGATACGCAGTATTTT. It is translated as CASSLGGAPTDTQYF.

The gene calls are TRBV28 and TRBJ2-7, with D possibly being TRBD2 (6 bases). CDR3 length: 15 amino acids. The germline gives CDR1 MDHEN, CDR2 SYDVKM. The germline V and J ends were trimmed by 9 bases and 2 bases, with 20 bases remaining between them. CDR3 DNA: TGTGCCAGTAAAACCCCACAGCGGGCAACCTACGAGCAGTACTTC. Its protein product is CASKTPQRATYEQYF.

The V call is TRBV20-1, the J call TRBJ2-1; D is undetermined. The CDR3 has 10 amino acids. Germline V gives CDR1 DFQATT, CDR2 SNEGSKA (reference sequence). CDR3 bases: TGCAGCGGTCGCCGCAATGAGCAGTTCTTC. Amino acid sequence: CSGRRNEQFF.

V is TRBV5-1 and J is TRBJ1-1, with 11 bases that match TRBD1. The CDR3 is 17 residues long. The junction had 12 bases not matched to a gene; V was cut back by 4 bases and J by 4 bases. The germline gives CDR1 SGHRS, CDR2 YFSETQ. CDR3 in amino acids: CASSLSLGQGVVTEAFF. The CDR3 DNA reads TGCGCCAGCAGCCTAAGTCTGGGACAGGGGGTGGTCACTGAAGCTTTCTTT.

This chain joins TRBV25-1 and TRBJ2-2, with 16 bases matching TRBD2. The CDR3 extends over 16 amino acids. Germline CDR1 reads MGHDK; CDR2 reads SYGVNS. V lost 5 bases to trimming and J lost 6 bases; unmatched junction nucleotides: 3. CDR3 in amino acids: CASSKGLAGGPGELFF. The CDR3 DNA reads TGTGCCAGCAGTAAGGGACTAGCGGGAGGGCCCGGGGAGCTGTTTTTT.

The CDR3 is CASSQVLAGGSKNIQYF. The CDR3 DNA reads as TGCGCCAGCAGCCAAGTACTAGCGGGAGGTAGCAAAAACATTCAGTACTTC. J is TRBJ2-4 and V is TRBV4-3, with 12 nucleotides matching TRBD2. In germline, CDR1 is LGHNA, CDR2 YSLEER. The CDR3 contains 17 residues. The junction had 4 bases not matched to a gene; V was cut back by 1 base and J by 3 bases.

This clonotype has more than one count but fewer than ten. V is TRBV10-2 and J is TRBJ1-2; D possibly corresponds to TRBD1 (6 bases). The V end lost 6 bases, the J end lost 3 bases, and 14 bases lay between the germline ends. Germline V gene sequence: CDR1 WSHSY, CDR2 SAAADI. The CDR3 is made up of 14 amino acids. CDR3 sequence reads: CASRQQGVDYGYTF. CDR3 sequence (DNA): TGCGCCAGCAGACAACAGGGAGTGGACTATGGCTACACCTTC.

The chain has TRBV4-1 and TRBJ2-1; D is possibly TRBD2 (5 bases). Germline V gene sequence: CDR1 MGHRA, CDR2 YSYEKL. V lost 5 bases, J lost 4 bases, and 15 bases lay in between. This CDR3 is built from 15 residues. CDR3 DNA: TGCGCCAGCAGCAAAGGGTATAGCGCGTACAATGAGCAGTTCTTC. It specifies CASSKGYSAYNEQFF.

The sample holds a few counts of this clonotype. The genes are TRBV20-1 and TRBJ2-3; TRBD2 matches at 7 bases. Germline CDR1 DFQATT, CDR2 SNEGSKA (reference sequence). The V gene end was trimmed by 0 bases and the J gene end by 5 bases; junction bases not matched to a gene: 8. This CDR3 spans 15 amino acids. Here the CDR3 reads CSARDPGGRGDTQYF. The CDR3 nucleotides are TGCAGTGCTAGAGATCCAGGCGGGAGAGGAGATACGCAGTATTTT.